Below, 28 T cell receptor beta chains from the same sample are listed, as sequenced in a study of blood T cell repertoires in COVID-19. Using immunoSEQ multiplex PCR, the repertoire was profiled, and TCRdb retains in-frame clones only, with some absent. In the table there are hundreds of thousands of clones, approximately 86% of which are singletons. Source material: PBMCs or T cells enriched from blood (not recorded which). The origin of the receptors is a woman between 50 and 59 years old with acute COVID-19.

In its sample, this clone was seen once. The chain combines TRBV7-6 with TRBJ1-5; D perhaps matches TRBD1 (5 bases). The CDR3 is 14 amino acids. Trimming stripped 3 bases from V and 2 bases from J, with 8 bases between. Germline-derived CDR1 and CDR2 are SGHVS and FNYEAQ. This CDR3 reads CASSFAGGNQPQHF. CDR3 bases: TGTGCCAGCAGCTTCGCGGGGGGCAATCAGCCCCAGCATTTT.

The V gene is TRBV28, the J gene TRBJ1-5; possible D gene TRBD1, 6 bases. The CDR3 is 16 residues long. Trimming pared 5 bases from V and 6 bases from J, leaving 20 bases between. Germline-derived CDR1 and CDR2 are MDHEN and SYDVKM. The CDR3 protein is CASSPRRGGRGQPQHF. The CDR3 coding sequence is TGTGCCAGCAGTCCCCGGAGAGGGGGAAGGGGTCAGCCCCAGCATTTT.

V usage is TRBV27 and J usage is TRBJ2-7; D remains ambiguous. Germline-derived CDR1 and CDR2 are MNHEY and SMNVEV (reference sequence). The CDR3 covers 13 residues. The CDR3 loop reads CGSSKSTSYEQYF. The CDR3, as DNA: TGTGGCTCGTCAAAGAGCACCTCCTACGAGCAGTACTTC.

V is TRBV28 and J is TRBJ1-5, with 7 bases identical to TRBD1. The length of the CDR3 is 14 residues. V lost 7 bases, J lost 7 bases, and 10 bases stayed unmatched. Germline assignment: CDR1 MDHEN and CDR2 SYDVKM. The CDR3 DNA follows: TGTGCCAGCAATCCTATTGACAGGGTACAGCCCCAGCATTTT. Its translation: CASNPIDRVQPQHF. Full variable domain (missing parts from reference TRBV28 and TRBJ1-5): DVKVTQSSRYLVKRTGEKVFLECVQDMDHENMFWYRQDPGLGLRLIYFSYDVKMKEKGDIPEGYSVSREKKERFSLILESASTNQTSMYLCASNPIDRVQPQHFGDGTRLSIL.

The V gene is TRBV5-1, the J gene TRBJ1-1; a possible D gene is TRBD1 (5 bases). Trimming removed 4 bases from V and 3 bases from J, with 19 bases in between. The CDR3 extends over 16 amino acids. The V gene's germline CDR1 is SGHRS and CDR2 YFSETQ. The CDR3 here is CASSENSGGRDTEAFF. Here the CDR3 DNA reads TGCGCCAGCAGCGAGAATTCTGGGGGGAGGGACACTGAAGCTTTCTTT.

This chain joins TRBV27 and TRBJ2-3; TRBD2 aligns across 10 bases. The CDR3 extends over 19 amino acids. Germline V gives CDR1 MNHEY, CDR2 SMNVEV (reference sequence). V lost 0 bases, J lost 2 bases, and 11 bases stayed unmatched. The CDR3 loop is CASSLSTFQGLAPTDTQYF. CDR3 coding DNA: TGTGCCAGCAGTTTATCGACGTTCCAGGGACTAGCGCCCACAGATACGCAGTATTTT.

The chain has TRBV19 and TRBJ2-5; D perhaps matches TRBD2 (6 bases). The CDR3 has 13 amino acids. Germline assignment: CDR1 LNHDA and CDR2 SQIVND (reference sequence). Trimming took 10 bases from V and 5 from J, leaving 17 bases between them. The CDR3 reads CATKGTPSETQYF. CDR3 nucleotides: TGTGCCACCAAGGGGACTCCCTCCGAGACCCAGTACTTC.

This chain's CDR3 is CASSTRQEPSVGQFF. CDR3 in DNA: TGTGCCAGCAGCACACGACAGGAACCCTCCGTGGGGCAGTTCTTC. The gene calls are TRBV9 and TRBJ2-1, with D possibly being TRBD1 (6 bases). V was pared by 4 bases and J by 12 bases, with 23 bases between. The CDR3 loop spans 15 amino acids. Germline loops: CDR1 SGDLS, CDR2 YYNGEE.

CDR3 region: CASSLDREGNLETQYF. The CDR3 DNA reads as TGTGCCAGCAGCTTAGACCGGGAGGGTAATTTAGAGACCCAGTACTTC. J is TRBJ2-5 and V is TRBV7-6, with TRBD2 matching over 8 bases. V lost 1 base to trimming and J lost 4 bases; unmatched junction nucleotides: 8. CDR1 is SGHVS, CDR2 FNYEAQ, per germline. The CDR3 loop spans 16 amino acids.

This clone was recorded once. The V call is TRBV6-4, the J call TRBJ2-2; 9 bases align to TRBD2. CDR1 and CDR2 from the germline V gene are MRHNA and SNTAGT. V gave up 0 bases and J gave up 6 bases; unmatched junction bases: 5. The CDR3 contains 16 residues. The CDR3 reads CASSDSRTSEAGELFF. As DNA, the CDR3 is TGTGCCAGCAGTGACTCCCGGACTAGCGAGGCCGGGGAGCTGTTTTTT.

This chain connects TRBV18 to TRBJ1-5, with D tentatively TRBD1 (5 bases). The V gene's germline CDR1 is KGHSH and CDR2 LQKENI. The V and J ends lost 3 bases and 6 bases respectively, with 9 bases between them. CDR3 length equals 13 residues. The CDR3 loop is CASSPGQSQPQHF. In DNA form, the CDR3 reads TGTGCCAGCTCACCGGGGCAGAGTCAGCCCCAGCATTTT.

V gene TRBV3-1 (or the pseudogene TRBV3-2) combines with J gene TRBJ1-2; TRBD1 matches 11 bases. The CDR3 contains 14 residues. With 8 bases clipped from V and 8 bases from J, the junction kept 10 bases outside the gene matches. CDR1 and CDR2 from the germline V gene are LGHDT and YNNKEL (reference sequence). CDR3 amino acids: CASGPSGQGDGYTF. The CDR3 nucleotides are TGTGCCAGCGGCCCTTCGGGACAGGGGGACGGCTACACCTTC.

The genes are TRBV25-1 and TRBJ2-7, with 7 bases lining up with TRBD1. Germline CDR1 is MGHDK and CDR2 is SYGVNS. The CDR3 is 16 amino acids. V lost 4 bases and J lost 3; bases outside the gene matches: 12. CDR3 residues: CASSGRQGSWDYEQYF. DNA for the CDR3: TGTGCCAGCAGTGGACGACAGGGATCGTGGGACTACGAGCAGTACTTC.

The chain couples TRBV28 to TRBJ2-3; 8 bases align to TRBD2. Germline CDR1 reads MDHEN; CDR2 reads SYDVKM. J gave up 1 base and V 1 base, and 13 bases lay outside the gene matches. The length of the CDR3 is 19 residues. This CDR3 is CASSLSGLVWKHGTDTQYF. For the CDR3, the DNA is TGTGCCAGCAGTTTATCGGGACTAGTCTGGAAACATGGCACAGATACGCAGTATTTT.

The chain links TRBV5-4 to TRBJ2-1; 8 bases are a match to TRBD2. After removal of 1 base from V and 0 bases from J, the junction contained 0 bases not matched to a gene. Per germline, CDR1 SGHNT and CDR2 YYREEE (reference sequence). This CDR3 comprises 15 residues. As DNA, the CDR3 is TGTGCCAGCAGCTTGACTAGCGGCTCCTACAATGAGCAGTTCTTC. This sequence encodes CASSLTSGSYNEQFF.

This clone was detected only once. V and J are TRBV7-2 and TRBJ2-1; 9 bases agree with TRBD2. The V and J ends lost 3 bases and 7 bases, in that order; junction bases with no gene match: 7. The CDR3 covers 15 residues. Per germline, CDR1 SGHTA and CDR2 FQGNSA. CDR3 protein: CASSLRTSAGNEQFF. The CDR3 DNA is TGTGCCAGCAGCTTGAGGACTAGCGCGGGGAATGAGCAGTTCTTC.

The chain couples TRBV4-1 to TRBJ2-2, with D unclear. Germline CDR1 is MGHRA and CDR2 is YSYEKL. V was pared by 3 bases and J by 1 base, with 3 bases between. This CDR3 has 13 residues. CDR3 sequence: CASSHRNTGELFF. The CDR3 DNA reads TGCGCCAGCAGCCACAGGAACACCGGGGAGCTGTTTTTT.

The V call is TRBV9, the J call TRBJ2-3, with D tentatively TRBD1 (5 bases). Germline CDR1 is SGDLS and CDR2 is YYNGEE. Trimming shortened V by 6 bases and J by 1 base, and 9 bases separated the two germline ends. This CDR3 comprises 13 residues. CDR3 nucleotides: TGTGCCAGCAATATCAGGGGCACAGATACGCAGTATTTT. Amino acids: CASNIRGTDTQYF. The full variable domain, with the rest looked up from reference TRBV9 and TRBJ2-3, is DSGVTQTPKHLITATGQRVTLRCSPRSGDLSVYWYQQSLDQGLQFLIQYYNGEERAKGNILERFSAQQFPDLHSELNLSSLELGDSALYFCASNIRGTDTQYFGPGTRLTVL.

The chain is built from TRBV28 and TRBJ1-2, with TRBD1 as a possible D gene (5 bases). Germline V CDR1 and CDR2: MDHEN, SYDVKM. There are 14 residues in the CDR3. V shed 2 bases and J shed 2 bases, with 9 bases lying between them. CDR3 bases: TGTGCCAGCAGTTTAGCGGGACGCAACTATGGCTACACCTTC. The encoded protein is CASSLAGRNYGYTF.

J is TRBJ1-6 and V is TRBV27, with 10 bases matching TRBD1. Germline trimming cut 6 bases from V and 4 bases from J; bases unmatched to any gene: 6. Looked up from germline, CDR1 is MNHEY and CDR2 is SMNVEV (reference sequence). This CDR3 is built from 16 residues. CDR3 amino acids: CASSNGQGGYNSPLHF. CDR3 coding DNA: TGTGCCAGCAGCAATGGACAGGGGGGATATAATTCACCCCTCCACTTT.

V usage is TRBV5-8 and J usage is TRBJ1-2; possibly TRBD1 for D (5 bases). Germline V CDR1 and CDR2: SGHTS, YDEGEE. The CDR3 covers 15 residues. Trimming removed 4 bases from V and 1 base from J, with 14 bases in between. The CDR3 region has the DNA TGTGCCAGCAGCCCTAAAGACAGTCTTAACTATGGCTACACCTTC. It yields the protein CASSPKDSLNYGYTF.

This clone showed up just a few times. V is TRBV11-2 and J is TRBJ2-7; 14 positions agree with TRBD2. Germline assignment: CDR1 SGHAT and CDR2 FQNNGV. V lost 5 bases and J lost 3; bases outside the gene matches: 6. The CDR3 has 16 amino acids. In DNA, the CDR3 is TGTGCCAGCAGCCCCCGGACTAGCGGGAGGATCTACGAGCAGTACTTC. Translating gives CASSPRTSGRIYEQYF.

The chain is built from TRBV7-9 and TRBJ1-2; TRBD1 agrees at 8 bases. This CDR3 has 13 residues. The ends lost 1 base at V and 8 bases at J; junction bases unmatched: 3. CDR1 and CDR2 (germline): SEHNR, FQNEAQ (reference sequence). The DNA for the CDR3 is TGTGCCAGCAGCTTAGTGACAGGGGTAGGCTACACCTTC. Translated, it gives CASSLVTGVGYTF.

The DNA of the CDR3 is TGTGCCAGCAGTTTAAGTGGCAGGGGGGCAAGAAATGAGCAGTTCTTC. Translation: CASSLSGRGARNEQFF. The rearrangement joins TRBV28 to TRBJ2-1, with TRBD1 as a possible D gene (7 bases). The CDR3 runs to 16 residues. The ends were cut back, 2 bases at V and 7 bases at J, with 18 bases in the middle. Germline lookup yields CDR1 MDHEN and CDR2 SYDVKM.

The chain is built from TRBV29-1 and TRBJ2-1, with D tentatively TRBD2 (5 bases). Trimming left V 6 bases short and J 10 bases short, with 19 bases between. This CDR3 is 13 amino acids long. From germline, CDR1 is SQVTM and CDR2 ANQGSEA. Here the CDR3 DNA reads TGCAGCGTCGTGGACTCAAACCTTGGGGAGCAGTTCTTC. Residues: CSVVDSNLGEQFF.

This chain joins TRBV5-1 and TRBJ2-3; the D gene is possibly TRBD2 (6 bases). V lost 0 bases, J lost 5 bases, and 13 bases lay in between. This CDR3 has 15 amino acids. Germline V gene data show CDR1 as SGHRS and CDR2 as YFSETQ. CDR3 nucleotides: TGCGCCAGCAGCTTGGCCACCGGAGGGCGAGATACGCAGTATTTT. The encoded protein is CASSLATGGRDTQYF.

V is TRBV7-2 and J is TRBJ2-5; TRBD1 aligns across 7 bases. CDR1 and CDR2 (germline): SGHTA, FQGNSA. This CDR3 region has 14 residues. V dropped 5 bases and J dropped 1; count of bases not matched to a gene: 4. The CDR3 loop reads CASSSYRGQETQYF. In DNA, the CDR3 is TGTGCCAGCAGCAGCTACAGGGGCCAAGAGACCCAGTACTTC.

The V gene is TRBV29-1, the J gene TRBJ2-1; D is possibly TRBD2 (5 bases). V lost 4 bases, J lost 6 bases, and 7 bases lay in between. Germline V gene data show CDR1 as SQVTM and CDR2 as ANQGSEA. CDR3 length: 11 amino acids. CDR3 nucleotide sequence: TGCAGCGTTGCCAGCGGCAATGAGCAGTTCTTC. Protein: CSVASGNEQFF.